The sequence of this TCR beta chain was determined in a study of response to subunit inactivated influenza vaccine. Remarks on this clonotype: Its specificity is not known.

TCRdb re-analysed the RT-PCR reads in MiXCR, keeping a single row per CDR3 protein. The table shows about 780,000 distinct CDR3 sequences, with around 20% occurring only once. Whole-study results and caveats: There was a suggestion from the authors that each seasonal influenza vaccination recruits few new T cells.

After removal of 1 base from V and 8 bases from J, the junction contained 14 bases not matched to a gene. The CDR3 covers 18 residues. The V gene's germline CDR1 is DFQATT and CDR2 SNEGSKA (reference sequence). Sequencing used PBMCs from blood, obtained 5 days after vaccination. V and J are TRBV20-1 and TRBJ2-1, with 13 bases identical to TRBD2. The source of this sequence is a man over 45 who received an inactivated influenza vaccine. CDR3 coding DNA: TGCAGTGCTAGAGCACACACCACACTAGCGGGAGGGTCGGATGAGCAGTTCTTC. It translates to CSARAHTTLAGGSDEQFF.